These T cell receptor beta chains were read from a single sample in a study of T cell responses to AZD1222 COVID-19 vaccine. TCRdb's copy holds only in-frame clones and misses some; the assay was immunoSEQ multiplex PCR. The sample yields about 110,000 clones, around 90% seen once. Sequences were derived from peripheral blood, sampled 28 days after the second AZD1222 dose. The receptors here all came from an adult who received the AZD1222 COVID-19 vaccine. The CDR3 runs from the conserved cysteine through the conserved F or W. A D gene is named only where the DNA matches it firmly.

CASSNRVGAFF | NA | TRBV19
CIFSGGTYNEQFF | NA | TRBV29-1
CASSPTVLPQPQHF | NA | TRBV14
CASTRQLQETQYF | NA | TRBV2
CASSQDSGVGGYTF | NA | TRBV4-3
CASSVGPPDEQYF | NA | TRBV9
CASSAAQGNRYTIYF | NA | TRBV19
CASSIELGHNQPQHF | NA | TRBV19
CASSEPGQGAREKLFF | TRBD1 | TRBV2
CASRDREGEKLFF | TRBD1 | TRBV5-1
CASSKAEMNTEAFF | NA | TRBV4-3
CASSFDRFMNTEAFF | NA | TRBV6-5
CASSSRSTSGQETQYF | TRBD2 | TRBV6-2/TRBV6-3
CASSQFVDWSTEAFF | NA | TRBV3-1/TRBV3-2
CASSPGGGRHNSPLHF | NA | TRBV18
CASSYGGRSTDTQYF | NA | TRBV6-5
CASRGQGVGTEAFF | TRBD1 | TRBV27
CATSRGGTDNEQFF | TRBD1 | TRBV15
CASSPSRQETQYF | NA | TRBV18
CASSAAVGLAGVSHEQFF | TRBD2 | TRBV5-4
CASSTWALRADPYNSPLHF | NA | TRBV27
CASSLSGGDTQYF | TRBD2 | TRBV14
CASSSLQYQETQYF | NA | TRBV7-9
CASSPPTGRLNTEAFF | NA | TRBV18
CASLGQGNYGYTF | NA | TRBV9
CASSLQLNYGYTF | NA | TRBV19
CASSTAIAGSYEQYF | TRBD2 | TRBV6-2/TRBV6-3
CASSPGGQGSSYEQYF | NA | TRBV5-4
CASTPSGGVDNEQFF | TRBD2 | TRBV27
CASSLGSGNTIYF | NA | TRBV5-1
CASSRTGTENSPLHF | TRBD1 | TRBV19
CTSSPYGGSYNEQFF | NA | TRBV1
CASSPPVTGGTGLAKNIQYF | TRBD1 | TRBV18
CASSPLGREEEQYF | NA | TRBV7-3
CASSTRTGMNTEAFF | TRBD1 | TRBV7-2
CASSPPWGEKLFF | NA | TRBV12-3/TRBV12-4